This TCR beta chain was documented in a study of T cell responses to AZD1222 COVID-19 vaccine. Findings of the study overall: Unmutated variant regions are reportedly the target of nearly half of TCRs that are spike-specific. Vaccination with two AZD1222 doses was followed by a rise in Spike-specific TCR breadth and depth. Repertoire samples came only from after the peak T cell response.

TCRdb keeps only in-frame clones here, not all; method: immunoSEQ multiplex PCR. This table has about 100,000 clones, about nine tenths appearing once. As regards this clone: The antigen remains unidentified.

The CDR3 has 13 residues. Germline CDR1 and CDR2: LNHDA and SQIVND (reference sequence). V lost 2 bases, J lost 4 bases, and 8 bases lay in between. The sample here was peripheral blood, taken on day 0 of AZD1222 vaccination. The V call is TRBV19, the J call TRBJ2-5; D gene uncertain. This receptor was obtained from an adult in good health. The CDR3 nucleotides are TGTGCCAGTAGTATAACTCAGAGAGAGACCCAGTACTTC. Translating it yields CASSITQRETQYF.